The 20 T cell receptor beta chains presented below share a single source sample, sequenced in a study of regulatory T cells in long-lasting Graves disease. Arm-PCR of CDR3 regions and iRepertoire HTBI primers were the basis on which TCR beta libraries were built. TCRdb itself ran the multiplex PCR reads through MiXCR, one entry per CDR3 protein. The repertoire holds over 500,000 distinct CDR3 sequences, with roughly 15% as singletons. The sample's time point: newly diagnosed GD, antithyroid drugs for less than 3 months. The authors made the TCR library using RNA they extracted from PBMCs. These sequences were also reported in another study, on T cells in Graves' hyperthyroidism and ophthalmopathy.

Sample: peripheral blood mononuclear cells (PBMCs), taken at new diagnosis, from a patient treated with antithyroid drugs. Source of these receptors: a woman aged 25 to 39 with Graves disease.

Comment on this clonotype: This clone may be a read error of a much larger clone one base away. The rearrangement links TRBV2 to TRBJ1-5; 7 positions match TRBD1. CDR1 is SNHLY and CDR2 is FYNNEI in the germline V gene. This CDR3 spans 16 amino acids. The V and J ends lost 5 bases and 1 base, in that order; junction bases with no gene match: 8. CDR3 in amino acids: CASSLTTGFSNQPQHF. CDR3 coding DNA: TGTGCCAGCAGTCTGACGACAGGGTTCAGCAATCAGCCCCAGCATTTT.

This clonotype was seen ten or more times. This sequence joins TRBV29-1 and TRBJ1-1, with a possible D match to TRBD1 (5 bases). Germline CDR1 and CDR2: SQVTM and ANQGSEA. V gave up 4 bases and J gave up 0 bases, with 6 bases separating them. The CDR3 loop spans 12 amino acids. The CDR3 bases are TGCAGCGTTGCGACAGTGAACACTGAAGCTTTCTTT. Amino acid sequence: CSVATVNTEAFF.

This clonotype was seen at least ten times. This chain joins TRBV5-1 and TRBJ2-1, with 9 bases fitting TRBD1. After removal of 4 bases from V and 9 bases from J, the junction contained 11 bases not matched to a gene. Germline lookup yields CDR1 SGHRS and CDR2 YFSETQ. The CDR3 covers 15 residues. CDR3 in amino acids: CASSLTGTGRSEQFF. The CDR3 coding sequence is TGCGCCAGCAGCCTTACCGGGACAGGGAGGTCTGAGCAGTTCTTC.

V and J are TRBV29-1 and TRBJ2-7; D gene uncertain. The CDR3 consists of 15 residues. In germline, CDR1 is SQVTM, CDR2 ANQGSEA. The V gene lost 4 bases and the J gene lost 3 bases, with 19 bases spanning the gap. The CDR3 loop reads CSVGTRVNINYEQYF. The CDR3 DNA is TGCAGCGTTGGGACGCGCGTAAACATCAACTACGAGCAGTACTTC.

This clonotype came up a few times. The chain is built from TRBV5-6 and TRBJ2-7; 12 bases agree with TRBD2. The CDR3 sequence is 18 residues long. CDR1 is SGHDT and CDR2 is YYEEEE in the germline V gene. Unmatched junction bases numbered 9, after V lost 2 bases and J lost 0 bases. The CDR3 loop is CASSFLAGGPSSSYEQYF. The CDR3 DNA reads as TGTGCCAGCAGCTTCCTAGCGGGAGGGCCGTCGAGCTCCTACGAGCAGTACTTC. Filled out from reference TRBV5-6 and TRBJ2-7, the complete variable domain reads DAGVTQSPTHLIKTRGQQVTLRCSPKSGHDTVSWYQQALGQGPQFIFQYYEEEERQRGNFPDRFSGHQFPNYSSELNVNALLLGDSALYLCASSFLAGGPSSSYEQYFGPGTRLTVT.

This clonotype was found many times. The chain joins TRBV18 to TRBJ1-1, with no clear D. CDR1 and CDR2 from the germline V gene are KGHSH and LQKENI. The CDR3 spans 12 residues. Trimming took off 3 bases at V and 6 bases at J, with 8 bases between the two ends. As DNA, the CDR3 is TGTGCCAGCTCACCTCGAAGGGCTGAAGCTTTCTTT. Its translation is CASSPRRAEAFF. The full variable domain, rest sourced from reference TRBV18 and TRBJ1-1, is NAGVMQNPRHLVRRRGQEARLRCSPMKGHSHVYWYRQLPEEGLKFMVYLQKENIIDESGMPKERFSAEFPKEGPSILRIQQVVRGDSAAYFCASSPRRAEAFFGQGTRLTVV.

This clonotype has only a few counts. This rearrangement joins TRBV4-1 to TRBJ2-1; D may correspond to TRBD1 or TRBD2 (5 bases each). The CDR3 is 16 residues long. CDR1 and CDR2 from the germline V gene are MGHRA and YSYEKL. V lost 2 bases and J lost 7, with 18 bases in between. The CDR3 DNA is TGCGCCAGCAGCCAACCACGGAGAGGGACCAATAATGAGCAGTTCTTC. This gives the protein CASSQPRRGTNNEQFF.

The chain has TRBV4-1 and TRBJ1-5; D gene unclear. This CDR3 is 14 amino acids long. Germline lookup yields CDR1 MGHRA and CDR2 YSYEKL. V shed 6 bases and J shed 7 bases, with 16 bases lying between them. CDR3 nucleotide sequence: TGCGCCAGCAGGGCAGACACCACCAACCAGCCCCAGCATTTT. Encoded protein: CASRADTTNQPQHF.

CDR3 residues: CASSLQQGRNEKLFF. In nucleotides, the CDR3 is TGTGCCAGCAGCCTCCAACAGGGACGGAACGAAAAACTGTTTTTT. V and J are TRBV7-2 and TRBJ1-4, with D possibly being TRBD1 (6 bases). CDR3 length: 15 amino acids. The V end was cut by 5 bases, the J end by 8 bases, with 18 bases between. The germline V gene encodes CDR1 SGHTA and CDR2 FQGNSA.

V and J are TRBV30 and TRBJ1-3; D is unresolved. CDR3 length: 12 amino acids. V was shortened by 4 bases and J by 4 bases, with 8 bases between the two germline ends. The V gene's germline CDR1 is GTSNPN and CDR2 SVGIG (reference sequence). In nucleotides, the CDR3 is TGTGCCTGGACAAGACAAGGAAACACCATATATTTT. It yields the protein CAWTRQGNTIYF.

The V gene is TRBV5-4, the J gene TRBJ2-3; D may be TRBD2 (6 bases). Trimming pared 0 bases from V and 4 bases from J, leaving 12 bases between. Germline V gene lookup returns CDR1 SGHNT and CDR2 YYREEE (reference sequence). The CDR3 has 15 residues. The CDR3 here is CASSLAGAAADTQYF. CDR3 sequence (DNA): TGTGCCAGCAGCTTGGCGGGAGCTGCGGCAGATACGCAGTATTTT. Using reference TRBV5-4 and TRBJ2-3 for the parts outside the CDR3, the full variable domain is ETGVTQSPTHLIKTRGQQVTLRCSSQSGHNTVSWYQQALGQGPQFIFQYYREEENGRGNFPPRFSGLQFPNYSSELNVNALELDDSALYLCASSLAGAAADTQYFGPGTRLTVL.

CDR3 bases: TGTGCCAGTAGTATAGACCGGACGGGGGAGTACATTCAGTACTTC. Encoded protein: CASSIDRTGEYIQYF. The chain carries TRBV19 and TRBJ2-4; a possible D gene is TRBD2 (6 bases). The CDR3 is 15 amino acids. V was pared by 0 bases and J by 8 bases, with 14 bases between. CDR1 and CDR2 (germline): LNHDA, SQIVND (reference sequence). The complete variable domain, with remaining parts taken from reference TRBV19 and TRBJ2-4, reads DGGITQSPKYLFRKEGQNVTLSCEQNLNHDAMYWYRQDPGQGLRLIYYSQIVNDFQKGDIAEGYSVSREKKESFPLTVTSAQKNPTAFYLCASSIDRTGEYIQYFGAGTRLSVL.

The rearrangement joins TRBV7-9 to TRBJ1-2; 10 nucleotides align to TRBD1. This CDR3 is 17 amino acids long. J was trimmed by 4 bases and V by 0 bases; bases with no gene match: 8. The V gene's germline CDR1 is SEHNR and CDR2 FQNEAQ (reference sequence). The CDR3 DNA reads as TGTGCCAGCAGCTTAGCGGGGGGGGGACAGGGGACCTATGGCTACACCTTC. It codes for CASSLAGGGQGTYGYTF.

This CDR3 is CSARDPQVNTEAFF. DNA for the CDR3: TGCAGTGCTAGAGATCCGCAGGTGAACACTGAAGCTTTCTTT. The rearrangement links TRBV20-1 to TRBJ1-1; unclear D gene. Germline V CDR1 and CDR2: DFQATT, SNEGSKA (reference sequence). V lost 0 bases, J lost 0 bases, and 8 bases lay in between. The CDR3 totals 14 residues.

There are a few counts of this clonotype. DNA of the CDR3: TGTGCCAGCAGGGTCCCCCTAAACACCGGGGAGCTGTTTTTT. It codes for CASRVPLNTGELFF. The V call is TRBV7-9, the J call TRBJ2-2; unclear D gene. The germline V gene encodes CDR1 SEHNR and CDR2 FQNEAQ (reference sequence). The CDR3 is made up of 14 amino acids. Deletions cut 6 bases from V and 2 bases from J, with 10 bases between.

This clonotype was recorded many times. The gene calls are TRBV11-1 and TRBJ2-7; 10 positions agree with TRBD1. Germline CDR1 is SGHAT and CDR2 is FQDESV (reference sequence). V was clipped by 5 bases and J by 6 bases; unmatched bases: 7. The CDR3 is 14 residues long. CDR3 sequence reads: CASSPGTGVFEQYF. The DNA for the CDR3 is TGTGCCAGCAGCCCCGGGACAGGGGTTTTCGAGCAGTACTTC.

This sequence joins TRBV24-1 and TRBJ2-1; 11 bases are a match to TRBD1. CDR3 length equals 16 residues. V lost 7 bases to trimming and J lost 8 bases; unmatched junction nucleotides: 12. The germline CDR1 and CDR2 sequences are KGHDR and SFDVKD. CDR3 nucleotides: TGTGCCACCAGGGCCCCTCCGGGACAGGGGGGCGATGAGCAGTTCTTC. Its protein product is CATRAPPGQGGDEQFF.

The chain couples TRBV29-1 to TRBJ1-5; D remains unclear. Per the germline V gene, CDR1 is SQVTM and CDR2 is ANQGSEA. This CDR3 spans 10 amino acids. The V end was cut by 6 bases, the J end by 7 bases, with 7 bases between. Here the CDR3 reads CSVRRQPQHF. In DNA form, the CDR3 reads TGCAGCGTCAGAAGGCAGCCCCAGCATTTT.

This clonotype appeared many times. This CDR3 reads CASSPPKGDETQYF. DNA for the CDR3: TGTGCCAGCTCACCACCGAAAGGGGACGAGACCCAGTACTTC. The chain is built from TRBV18 and TRBJ2-5, with D tentatively TRBD1 or TRBD2 (5 bases each). CDR3 length: 14 residues. V lost 0 bases and J lost 5, with 10 bases in between. CDR1 and CDR2 from the germline V gene are KGHSH and LQKENI.

This clonotype occurred a few times. DNA for the CDR3: TGTGCCTGGAGTCCACAGGAGCGTAGCTACACCTTC. The encoded protein is CAWSPQERSYTF. The chain recombines TRBV30 with TRBJ1-2; TRBD1 is a possible D gene (5 bases). Trimming shortened V by 2 bases and J by 9 bases, and 13 bases separated the two germline ends. The CDR3 contains 12 residues. CDR1 is GTSNPN, CDR2 SVGIG, per germline (reference sequence).